The clone carrying this T cell receptor beta chain was recorded a few times. Addition of a universal primer site occurred through template switching, and cDNA carried unique molecular identifiers. TCRdb itself ran the 5' RACE reads through MiXCR, one entry per CDR3 protein. The sample contains 350,000 to 400,000 distinct CDR3 sequences, roughly 10% of which appear only once. V gave up 3 bases and J gave up 6 bases, with 23 bases separating them. Germline loops: CDR1 SEHNR, CDR2 FQNEAQ (reference sequence). This CDR3 is 18 amino acids long. These data originate in a study of identical twins. Sequencing was performed on naive T cells sorted from blood. This rearrangement joins TRBV7-9 to TRBJ2-2, with D perhaps TRBD1 or TRBD2 (5 bases each). The TCR comes from a woman aged 45-65 years in good health. In DNA form, the CDR3 reads TGTGCCAGCAGCTTGGCCCCCCCGGAGGCCTCACAGGCCGGGGAGCTGTTTTTT. It yields the protein CASSLAPPEASQAGELFF.